Listed here are 5 T cell receptor beta chains from one sample, sequenced in a study of metastatic and nonmetastatic thyroid tumors. No treatment had been given to any patient before thyroid surgery. With MiXCR, TCRdb reprocessed the PCR reads. Seen here are 15,000 or so clones, under 15% observed once, and the top ten hold roughly 15%. The material sequenced was tumor tissue. The source of these receptors is a female donor with papillary thyroid cancer or a benign thyroid nodule (not recorded which). Some clones in this sample may be carry-over from other donors' samples.

This clone occurred many times. The V call is TRBV5-1, the J call TRBJ2-7; 7 bases match TRBD1. V was clipped by 5 bases and J by 6 bases; unmatched bases: 11. Germline CDR1 SGHRS, CDR2 YFSETQ. The CDR3 has 14 residues. CDR3 sequence reads: CASRGDSFLGEQYF. CDR3 in DNA: TGCGCCAGCAGGGGGGACAGCTTCTTAGGCGAGCAGTACTTC.

This clone was seen at least ten times. J is TRBJ1-6 and V is TRBV7-2, with D tentatively TRBD1 (6 bases). The CDR3 runs to 14 residues. Per the germline V gene, CDR1 is SGHTA and CDR2 is FQGNSA. Trimming removed 3 bases from V and 7 bases from J, with 10 bases in between. The CDR3 loop is CASSLTGLNSPLHF. The CDR3 region has the DNA TGTGCCAGCAGCTTGACAGGCCTAAATTCACCCCTCCACTTT.

For this clone: A clone one base away is much larger, so this may be a read error. The chain is built from TRBV7-3 and TRBJ2-5, with 7 positions matching TRBD1. Germline CDR1 and CDR2: SGHTA and FQGTGA. The V segment lost 0 bases and the J segment 8 bases; nucleotides outside the gene matches: 6. This CDR3 comprises 14 residues. The CDR3 spells CASSLTGGTDTQYF. CDR3 DNA sequence: TGTGCCAGCAGCTTAACAGGGGGCACAGATACCCAGTACTTC. The complete variable domain, with remaining parts taken from reference TRBV7-3 and TRBJ2-5, reads GAGVSQTPSNKVTEKGKYVELRCDPISGHTALYWYRQSLGQGPEFLIYFQGTGAADDSGLPNDRFFAVRPEGSVSTLKIQRTERGDSAVYLCASSLTGGTDTQYFGPGTRLLVL.

This clone was picked up many times. The chain recombines TRBV5-1 with TRBJ1-3; unclear D gene. There are 14 residues in the CDR3. Germline values: CDR1 SGHRS, CDR2 YFSETQ. Trimming left V 0 bases short and J 1 base short, with 5 bases between. The CDR3 protein is CASSLEVSGNTIYF. CDR3 coding DNA: TGCGCCAGCAGCTTGGAGGTGTCTGGAAACACCATATATTTT.

By share, this clone ranks as medium-sized. V is TRBV12-3 or TRBV12-4 and J is TRBJ2-5; D is possibly TRBD1 (6 bases). The V end was cut by 1 base, the J end by 7 bases, with 19 bases between. This CDR3 spans 16 amino acids. CDR3 region: CASSLVSGGRTATQYF. The CDR3 nucleotides are TGTGCCAGCAGTTTAGTGAGTGGGGGCAGGACGGCGACCCAGTACTTC.